The clone carrying this T cell receptor beta chain was found once. What it binds is unknown. Looked up from germline, CDR1 is MNHEY and CDR2 is SMNVEV (reference sequence). Trimming took off 4 bases at V and 0 bases at J, with 15 bases between the two ends. This CDR3 has 17 residues. This sample stems from a study of T cell responses to AZD1222 COVID-19 vaccine. Study outcomes and limitations: There were repertoire samples only from the period after the peak T cell response. Dominant CD4 TCR responses targeted spike regions 160-218 and 743-854.

Clones were read by immunoSEQ multiplex PCR, and TCRdb kept only the in-frame ones, dropping some. This repertoire shows under 150,000 clones, 70% to 90% found once; its top ten account for 3.9%. This receptor was obtained from an adult in good health. The chain links TRBV27 to TRBJ2-2; no clear D. The input for sequencing was peripheral blood, taken on day 0 of MenACWY control vaccination. CDR3: CASSSPPVGSNTGELFF. DNA of the CDR3: TGTGCCAGCAGTTCCCCCCCCGTGGGATCGAACACCGGGGAGCTGTTTTTT.